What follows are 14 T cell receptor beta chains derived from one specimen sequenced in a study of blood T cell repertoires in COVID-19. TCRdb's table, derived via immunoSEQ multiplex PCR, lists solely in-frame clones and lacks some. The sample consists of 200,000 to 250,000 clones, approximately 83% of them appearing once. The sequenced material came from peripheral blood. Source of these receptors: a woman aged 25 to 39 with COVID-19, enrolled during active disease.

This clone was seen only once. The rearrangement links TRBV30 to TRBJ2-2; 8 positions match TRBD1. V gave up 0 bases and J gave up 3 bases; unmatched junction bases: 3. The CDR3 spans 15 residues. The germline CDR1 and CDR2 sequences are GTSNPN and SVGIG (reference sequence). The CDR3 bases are TGTGCCTGGAGTGTACGGACAGGGTACACCGGGGAGCTGTTTTTT. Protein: CAWSVRTGYTGELFF.

The DNA for the CDR3 is TGTGCCACCAGTGATCCGGACCCGGGACTAGGGGGTGCAGATACGCAGTATTTT. The encoded protein is CATSDPDPGLGGADTQYF. The chain joins TRBV24-1 to TRBJ2-3; TRBD2 aligns across 8 bases. J gave up 4 bases and V 3 bases, and 14 bases lay outside the gene matches. Per germline, CDR1 KGHDR and CDR2 SFDVKD. There are 18 residues in the CDR3.

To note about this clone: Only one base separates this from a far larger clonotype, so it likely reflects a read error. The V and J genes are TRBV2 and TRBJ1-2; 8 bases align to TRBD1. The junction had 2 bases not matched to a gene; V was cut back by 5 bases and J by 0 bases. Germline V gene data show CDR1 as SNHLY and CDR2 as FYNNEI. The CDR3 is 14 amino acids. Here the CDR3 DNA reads TGTGCCAGCAGTCTACAGGGGGCTAACTATGGCTACACCTTC. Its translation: CASSLQGANYGYTF.

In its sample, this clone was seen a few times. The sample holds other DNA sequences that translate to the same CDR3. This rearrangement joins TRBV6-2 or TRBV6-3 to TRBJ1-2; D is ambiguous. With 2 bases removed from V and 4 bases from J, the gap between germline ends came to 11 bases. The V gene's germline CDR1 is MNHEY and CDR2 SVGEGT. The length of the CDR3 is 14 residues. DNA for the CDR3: TGTGCCAGCAGTTACGGAGGAGGGCCCTATGGCTACACCTTC. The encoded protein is CASSYGGGPYGYTF.

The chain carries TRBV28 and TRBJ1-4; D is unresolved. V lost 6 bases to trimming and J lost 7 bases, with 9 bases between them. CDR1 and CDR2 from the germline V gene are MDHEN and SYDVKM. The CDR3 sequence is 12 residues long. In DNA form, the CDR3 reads TGTGCCAGCAGCCATCTCGGTGAAAAACTGTTTTTT. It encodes CASSHLGEKLFF. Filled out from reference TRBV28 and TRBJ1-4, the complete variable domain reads DVKVTQSSRYLVKRTGEKVFLECVQDMDHENMFWYRQDPGLGLRLIYFSYDVKMKEKGDIPEGYSVSREKKERFSLILESASTNQTSMYLCASSHLGEKLFFGSGTQLSVL.

This CDR3 is CASSPGGANEQFF. The CDR3 nucleotides are TGCGCCAGCAGCCCCGGGGGGGCCAATGAGCAGTTCTTC. This chain links TRBV5-1 with TRBJ2-1, with 8 bases matching TRBD2. After removal of 4 bases from V and 6 bases from J, the junction contained 3 bases not matched to a gene. Germline V gives CDR1 SGHRS, CDR2 YFSETQ. The CDR3 has 13 residues.

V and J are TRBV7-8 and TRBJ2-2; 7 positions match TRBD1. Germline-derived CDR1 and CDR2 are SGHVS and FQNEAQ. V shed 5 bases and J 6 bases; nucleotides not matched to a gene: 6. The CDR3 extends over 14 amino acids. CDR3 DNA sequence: TGTGCCAGCAGCCGAGGACAGGCGGCCGGGGAGCTGTTTTTT. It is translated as CASSRGQAAGELFF.

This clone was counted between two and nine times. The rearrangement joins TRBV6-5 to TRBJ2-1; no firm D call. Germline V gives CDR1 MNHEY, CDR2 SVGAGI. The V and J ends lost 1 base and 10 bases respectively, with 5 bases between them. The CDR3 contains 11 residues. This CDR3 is CASSYLAEQFF. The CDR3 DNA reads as TGTGCCAGCAGTTACTTGGCAGAGCAGTTCTTC.

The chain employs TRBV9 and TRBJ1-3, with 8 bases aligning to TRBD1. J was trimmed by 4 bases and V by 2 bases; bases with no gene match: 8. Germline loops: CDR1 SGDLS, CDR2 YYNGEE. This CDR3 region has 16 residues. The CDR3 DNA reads TGTGCCAGCAGCGTTCGGACAGGGCTGAGCGGAAACACCATATATTTT. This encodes CASSVRTGLSGNTIYF.

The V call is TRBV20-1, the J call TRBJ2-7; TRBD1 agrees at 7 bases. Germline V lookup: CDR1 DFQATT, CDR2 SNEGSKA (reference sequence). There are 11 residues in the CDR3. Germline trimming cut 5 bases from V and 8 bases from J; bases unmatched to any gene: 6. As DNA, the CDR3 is TGCAGTGCTGTCGACAGGGAACAGCAGTACTTC. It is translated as CSAVDREQQYF.

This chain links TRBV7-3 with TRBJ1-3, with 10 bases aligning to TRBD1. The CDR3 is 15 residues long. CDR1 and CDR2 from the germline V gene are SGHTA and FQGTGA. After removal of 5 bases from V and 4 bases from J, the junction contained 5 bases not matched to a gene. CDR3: CASSPTGGVGNTIYF. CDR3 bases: TGTGCCAGCAGCCCGACAGGGGGCGTCGGAAACACCATATATTTT.

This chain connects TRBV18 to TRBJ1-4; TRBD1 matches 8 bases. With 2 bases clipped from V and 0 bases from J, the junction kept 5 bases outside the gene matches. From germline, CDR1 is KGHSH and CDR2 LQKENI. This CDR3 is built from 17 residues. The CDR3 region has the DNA TGTGCCAGCTCACCAGACAGGGGAAAGGCAACTAATGAAAAACTGTTTTTT. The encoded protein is CASSPDRGKATNEKLFF.

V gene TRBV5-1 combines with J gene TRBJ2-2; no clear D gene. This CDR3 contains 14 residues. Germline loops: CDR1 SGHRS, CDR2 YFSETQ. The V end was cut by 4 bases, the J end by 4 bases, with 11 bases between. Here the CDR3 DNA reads TGCGCCAGCAGCGGCCAGGCCCTCACCGGGGAGCTGTTTTTT. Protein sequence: CASSGQALTGELFF. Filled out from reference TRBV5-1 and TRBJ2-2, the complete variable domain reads KAGVTQTPRYLIKTRGQQVTLSCSPISGHRSVSWYQQTPGQGLQFLFEYFSETQRNKGNFPGRFSGRQFSNSRSEMNVSTLELGDSALYLCASSGQALTGELFFGEGSRLTVL.

In DNA form, the CDR3 reads TGTGCCAGCAGCCAAGAAGCCAAAGCTTTCTTT. This codes for CASSQEAKAFF. V and J are TRBV3-1 (or the pseudogene TRBV3-2) and TRBJ1-1; D remains ambiguous. Trimming removed 0 bases at V and 9 bases at J, with 5 bases between. Germline assignment: CDR1 LGHDT and CDR2 YNNKEL (reference sequence). The CDR3 sequence is 11 residues long.